This T cell receptor (beta chain) was identified in a study of long-term antiretroviral therapy in people with HIV. Assay version v3.0 of immunoSEQ was used, and it was run at survey level. Libraries were prepared by immunoSEQ multiplex PCR; TCRdb keeps only in-frame clonotypes and omits some of them. The sample has 25,000 to 30,000 clones, around 89% seen once. V dropped 0 bases and J dropped 7 bases, with 25 bases sitting between them. CDR3 length equals 19 residues. CDR1 is MGHRA, CDR2 YSYEKL, per germline. The origin of this receptor is a man aged 50 or older with HIV. The material sequenced was unsorted PBMCs, taken 3.2 years before starting antiretroviral therapy. The gene calls are TRBV4-1 and TRBJ2-1; D might be TRBD1 or TRBD2, each matching 5 bases. CDR3 nucleotides: TGCGCCAGCAGCCAAGATGGGTGGGACGGGCCGAAGTTCGGAAATGAGCAGTTCTTC. Translated, it gives CASSQDGWDGPKFGNEQFF.